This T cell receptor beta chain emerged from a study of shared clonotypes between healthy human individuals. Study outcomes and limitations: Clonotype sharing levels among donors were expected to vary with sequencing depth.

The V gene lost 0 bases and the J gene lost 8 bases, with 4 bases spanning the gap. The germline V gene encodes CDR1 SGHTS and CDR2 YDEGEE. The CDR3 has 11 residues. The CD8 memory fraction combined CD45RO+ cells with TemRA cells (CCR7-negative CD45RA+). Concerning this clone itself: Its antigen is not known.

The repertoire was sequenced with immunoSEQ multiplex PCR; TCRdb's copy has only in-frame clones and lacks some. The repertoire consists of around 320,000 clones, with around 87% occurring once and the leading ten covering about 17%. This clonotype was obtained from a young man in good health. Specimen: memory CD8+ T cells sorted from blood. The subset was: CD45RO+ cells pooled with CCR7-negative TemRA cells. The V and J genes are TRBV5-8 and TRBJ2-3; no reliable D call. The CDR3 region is CASSLGPTQYF. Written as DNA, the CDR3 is TGTGCCAGCAGCTTGGGACCTACGCAGTATTTT. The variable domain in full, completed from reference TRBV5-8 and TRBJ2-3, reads EAGVTQSPTHLIKTRGQQATLRCSPISGHTSVYWYQQALGLGLQFLLWYDEGEERNRGNFPPRFSGRQFPNYSSELNVNALELEDSALYLCASSLGPTQYFGPGTRLTVL.